The sample holds one count of the clone carrying this T cell receptor beta chain. The data originate from a study of blood T cell repertoires in COVID-19. Authors' analysis steps: It was from reference gene primer amplification that nucleated cell counts were estimated. Clones were read by immunoSEQ multiplex PCR, and TCRdb kept only the in-frame ones, dropping some. Clone size and the V and J calls come from that table; the DNA yielded D and trimming. The sample consists of about 220,000 clones, 65% to 90% of them appearing once. Trimming removed 0 bases at V and 1 base at J, with 12 bases between. This CDR3 contains 17 residues. Germline V lookup: CDR1 SEHNR, CDR2 FQNEAQ (reference sequence).

This TCR was sampled from a woman aged 70-85 years with COVID-19, enrolled during active disease. Sequenced sample: peripheral blood. This rearrangement joins TRBV7-9 to TRBJ1-4, with a tentative D call TRBD1 (6 bases). CDR3 in DNA: TGTGCCAGCAGCTTAGCACGGGACACTGGAACTAATGAAAAACTGTTTTTT. Translated: CASSLARDTGTNEKLFF.